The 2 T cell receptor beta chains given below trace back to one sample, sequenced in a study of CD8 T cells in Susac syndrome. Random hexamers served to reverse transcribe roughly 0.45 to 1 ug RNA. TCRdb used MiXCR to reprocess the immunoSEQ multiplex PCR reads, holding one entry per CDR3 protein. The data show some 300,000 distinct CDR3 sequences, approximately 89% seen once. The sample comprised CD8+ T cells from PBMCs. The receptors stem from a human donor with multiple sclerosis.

The CDR3 here is CAITAEGGGYEQYF. Written as DNA, the CDR3 is TGTGCCATCACCGCCGAAGGGGGAGGCTACGAGCAGTACTTC. The chain joins TRBV10-3 to TRBJ2-7; D may correspond to TRBD1 or TRBD2 (6 bases each). The germline V and J ends were trimmed by 7 bases and 3 bases, with 16 bases remaining between them. The germline gives CDR1 ENHRY, CDR2 SYGVKD. The CDR3 length is 14 residues.

The CDR3 sequence is CAGTFIAGAGTEAFF. CDR3 nucleotide sequence: TGCGCCGGAACCTTTATAGCGGGGGCTGGCACTGAAGCTTTCTTT. The J gene is TRBJ1-1, the V gene TRBV29-1; D may be TRBD1 (6 bases). CDR3 length: 15 amino acids. The germline gives CDR1 SQVTM, CDR2 ANQGSEA.